The text below deals with one T cell receptor (beta chain). This specimen belongs to a study of early T cells in non-severe SARS-CoV-2 infection. As for the study in general: The authors sequenced bulk RNA from unsorted whole blood, leaving chains unpaired.

TCRdb reanalysed the 5' RACE reads using MiXCR and keeps one entry per CDR3 protein. Among over 60,000 distinct CDR3 sequences listed, 10% to 15% were seen once. Germline V gives CDR1 MNHNS, CDR2 SASEGT. This CDR3 region has 13 residues. V was cut by 1 base and J by 4 bases, with 7 bases left in between. V usage is TRBV6-1 and J usage is TRBJ2-5; D possibly corresponds to TRBD2 (5 bases). This sequence was found in an adult who was a healthcare worker with PCR-confirmed SARS-CoV-2 infection or an uninfected control (not recorded which). Sequenced input: whole blood. CDR3 in amino acids: CASSEVGGETQYF. The CDR3 DNA reads TGTGCCAGCAGTGAAGTTGGAGGAGAGACCCAGTACTTC.